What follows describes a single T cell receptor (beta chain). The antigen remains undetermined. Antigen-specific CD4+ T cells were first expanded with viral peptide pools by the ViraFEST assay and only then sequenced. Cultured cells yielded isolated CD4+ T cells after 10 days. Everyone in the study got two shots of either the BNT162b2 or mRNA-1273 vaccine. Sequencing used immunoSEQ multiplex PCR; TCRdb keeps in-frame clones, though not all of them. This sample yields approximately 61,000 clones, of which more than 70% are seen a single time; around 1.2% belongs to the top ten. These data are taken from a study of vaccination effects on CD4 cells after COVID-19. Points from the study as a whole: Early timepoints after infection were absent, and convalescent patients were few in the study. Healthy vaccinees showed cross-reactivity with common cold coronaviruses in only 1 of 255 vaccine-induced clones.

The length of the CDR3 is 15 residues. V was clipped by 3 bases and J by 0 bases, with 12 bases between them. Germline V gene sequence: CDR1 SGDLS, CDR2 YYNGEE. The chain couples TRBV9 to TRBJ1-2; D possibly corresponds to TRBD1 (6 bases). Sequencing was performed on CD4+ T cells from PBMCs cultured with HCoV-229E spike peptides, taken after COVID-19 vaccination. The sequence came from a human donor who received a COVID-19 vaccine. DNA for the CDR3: TGTGCCAGCAGCGACCGGGACACCCCTAACTATGGCTACACCTTC. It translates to CASSDRDTPNYGYTF.